This is a list of T cell receptor beta chains from one sample in a study of cytomegalovirus exposure and HLA in healthy donors. Using immunoSEQ multiplex PCR, the repertoire was profiled, and TCRdb retains in-frame clones only, with some absent. This sample has around 140,000 clones, with roughly three quarters found just once. Sequenced material: PBMCs. These receptors came from a woman aged 18 to 35 in good health and CMV-seronegative. CDR3s include the opening cysteine and the closing phenylalanine or tryptophan. Where a row states a size, it is once, few, many or the class of an expanded clone; other rows omit it.

CDR3 protein,clone size,V gene
CASSLAGQGGSVGYTF,few,TRBV13
CAWSGIAGGEQYF,few,TRBV30
CASSTRLEGRTDTQYF,few,TRBV5-1
CASATGSTVNIQYF,NA,TRBV12-5
CASSLETGDEAFF,NA,TRBV5-1
CAIMTSLNTEAFF,NA,TRBV10-3
CASSTRTGATNTEAFF,few,TRBV13
CASRLAGGPETQYF,NA,TRBV7-9
CASSSLAAREDTQYF,few,TRBV5-1
CAISESRGNEQFF,NA,TRBV10-3
CASSFRARTDTQYF,NA,TRBV7-8
CAWSGGGTIYF,NA,TRBV30
CASSPRGAGAQETQYF,NA,TRBV4-1
CASSPLTSGSSYEQYF,NA,TRBV5-1
CASSPGQGSSSYEQYF,NA,TRBV4-2
CSVEMGGNEQFF,NA,TRBV29-1
CASNRGMAVNEQFF,once,TRBV6-6
CASSSVSDQPQHF,NA,TRBV6-1
CSVLQGGEAFF,few,TRBV29-1
CASSLAGGQGEQYF,NA,TRBV7-2
CASSEGQIKSGANVLTF,once,TRBV6-1
CASSEFGLGTGGYTF,NA,TRBV6-1
CASSFHTSGRTGANVLTF,NA,TRBV5-4
CSVEFRQGSGYTF,NA,TRBV29-1
CASSIRRREYNEQFF,NA,TRBV19
CASSQSQNTEAFF,NA,TRBV23-1
CASWGGEAFF,once,TRBV27
CASSQTPDRAQPQHF,NA,TRBV6-1
CSVEGYGEKLFF,NA,TRBV29-1
CASRGRGPSNYGYTF,NA,TRBV7-9
CASSPNRGDTIYF,NA,TRBV18
CASSPMIRGNTEAFF,NA,TRBV6-5
CASSPPGTGGDEQYF,NA,TRBV18
CASSEELAGGNEQYF,NA,TRBV6-1
CASSEVGSGTGELFF,NA,TRBV6-1
CASSYRESSEQYF,once,TRBV6-5
CASSDRDRGNLANEQYF,NA,TRBV25-1
CASSPRGGQISDTQYF,once,TRBV9
CASSGRGRTEAFF,few,TRBV7-9
CASGGLAGGIDEQFF,NA,TRBV2
CASSYSWSGEGYEQYF,NA,TRBV6-5
CASSQITPFYGYTF,NA,TRBV6-6
CASSYGGPETQYF,NA,TRBV6-5
CSARGTGKQFF,few,TRBV20-1
CASSDNTVNFYGYTF,few,TRBV6-4
CASSSEASIGSGNTIYF,NA,TRBV7-2
CASSLLQGTAYEQYF,once,TRBV5-1
CASSPEQGTEAFF,NA,TRBV5-1
CASSETPNTGRSAFF,NA,TRBV2
CSVDGWEGGEQFF,NA,TRBV29-1
CASSFRDSVEQFF,few,TRBV4-1
CATSRDHRTGELFF,NA,TRBV15
CASSVGTVESGYTF,NA,TRBV9
CASSQGGGTPYEQYF,NA,TRBV4-1
CASTPDRVGVEKLFF,once,TRBV19